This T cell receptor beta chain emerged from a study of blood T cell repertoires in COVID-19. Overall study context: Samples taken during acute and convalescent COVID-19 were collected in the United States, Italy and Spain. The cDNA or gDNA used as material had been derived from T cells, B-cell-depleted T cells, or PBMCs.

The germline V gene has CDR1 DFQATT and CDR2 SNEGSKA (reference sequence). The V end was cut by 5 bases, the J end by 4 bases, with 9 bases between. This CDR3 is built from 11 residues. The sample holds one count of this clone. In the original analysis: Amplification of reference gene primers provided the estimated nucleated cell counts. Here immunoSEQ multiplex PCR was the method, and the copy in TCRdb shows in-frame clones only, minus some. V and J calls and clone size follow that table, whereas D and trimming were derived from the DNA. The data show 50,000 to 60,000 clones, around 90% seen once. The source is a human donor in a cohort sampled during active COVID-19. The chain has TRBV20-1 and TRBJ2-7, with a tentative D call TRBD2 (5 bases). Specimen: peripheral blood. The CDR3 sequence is CSARRGYEQYV. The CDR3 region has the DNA TGCAGTGCTCGACGAGGGTACGAGCAGTACGTC.